The 12 T cell receptor beta chains presented below share a single source sample, sequenced in a study of spatial heterogeneity in lung cancer. Stated time point: sample taken at primary tumor resection. No cells were sorted before sequencing. The whole RNA sequenced was extracted from tumor, nontumor lung or frozen PBMC. TCRdb analysed the 5' RACE reads with MiXCR anew, one entry per CDR3 protein. The sample lists about 50,000 distinct CDR3 sequences, 6% to 9.5% seen once, with less than 15% in the top ten. Sequenced here: PBMCs, sampled at surgery. Receptors originate from a female donor with early-stage non-small cell lung cancer.

The chain has TRBV18 and TRBJ2-7; D remains unclear. Germline-derived CDR1 and CDR2 are KGHSH and LQKENI. This CDR3 contains 16 residues. Trimming pared 2 bases from V and 6 bases from J, leaving 20 bases between. CDR3 sequence: CASSPRLGILRPEQYF. For the CDR3, the DNA is TGTGCCAGCTCACCAAGGTTGGGGATACTACGTCCCGAGCAGTACTTC.

This clonotype was counted many times. V and J are TRBV6-2 or TRBV6-3 and TRBJ2-3; D is uncertain. Trimming cost V 5 bases and J 1 base, with 10 bases left between them. Germline V gene lookup returns CDR1 MNHEY and CDR2 SVGEGT. The CDR3 is 14 amino acids. The CDR3 sequence is CASSDPRGTDTQYF. CDR3 sequence (DNA): TGTGCCAGCAGTGACCCACGCGGCACAGATACGCAGTATTTT.

This clonotype was recorded at least ten times. The rearrangement links TRBV5-1 to TRBJ2-2; 7 nucleotides align to TRBD1. Germline V gives CDR1 SGHRS, CDR2 YFSETQ. The CDR3 consists of 17 residues. The V segment lost 4 bases and the J segment 0 bases; nucleotides outside the gene matches: 9. Here the CDR3 DNA reads TGCGCCAGCAGCCCCCCCCCGACAGGGTCGAACACCGGGGAGCTGTTTTTT. Translated: CASSPPPTGSNTGELFF.

Turning to this clonotype: The germline gene is not matched at one end of the junction; a read error may be the cause. This chain links TRBV29-1 with TRBJ2-7, with D hard to call. This CDR3 contains 12 residues. CDR1 and CDR2 from the germline V gene are SQVTM and ANQGSEA. As DNA, the CDR3 is TGCAGCGCTGAAGATCTCTCCTACGAGCAGTACTTC. This translates into CSAEDLSYEQYF.

In this sample, this clonotype turned up many times. This chain links TRBV12-3 or TRBV12-4 with TRBJ2-3, with 8 bases lining up with TRBD2. J gave up 0 bases and V 0 bases, and 5 bases lay outside the gene matches. This CDR3 is 17 amino acids long. CDR3 nucleotide sequence: TGTGCCAGCAGTTTAGCCCGGGGGGGGTCTAGCACAGATACGCAGTATTTT. Translated: CASSLARGGSSTDTQYF.

This clonotype was seen a handful of times. The rearrangement joins TRBV5-1 to TRBJ2-1, with TRBD2 matching 7 bases. The germline V gene encodes CDR1 SGHRS and CDR2 YFSETQ. The CDR3 sequence is 16 residues long. The V gene end was trimmed by 0 bases and the J gene end by 6 bases; junction bases not matched to a gene: 9. The CDR3: CASSLVGSGWTNEQFF. CDR3 in DNA: TGCGCCAGCAGCTTGGTAGGTAGCGGGTGGACCAATGAGCAGTTCTTC.

This clonotype was recorded a few times. The chain joins TRBV5-1 to TRBJ2-2, with 11 positions matching TRBD2. Looked up from germline, CDR1 is SGHRS and CDR2 is YFSETQ. This CDR3 is built from 16 residues. The ends lost 4 bases at V and 4 bases at J; junction bases unmatched: 6. CDR3: CASSISLAGATGELFF. Written as DNA, the CDR3 is TGCGCCAGCAGCATATCACTAGCGGGGGCCACCGGGGAGCTGTTTTTT.

This clonotype was picked up a small number of times. This rearrangement joins TRBV25-1 to TRBJ2-7; tentative D call: TRBD2 (6 bases). V gave up 5 bases and J gave up 7 bases, with 24 bases separating them. The length of the CDR3 is 16 residues. CDR1 MGHDK and CDR2 SYGVNS come from the germline V gene. The CDR3 sequence is CASSRGGTGGVWEQYF. The CDR3, as DNA: TGTGCCAGCAGTAGAGGAGGTACAGGCGGGGTATGGGAGCAGTACTTC.

In its sample, this clonotype was seen many times. This rearrangement joins TRBV25-1 to TRBJ2-1; the D gene is possibly TRBD2 (5 bases). The CDR3 has 20 amino acids. From germline, CDR1 is MGHDK and CDR2 SYGVNS. Trimming shortened V by 4 bases and J by 0 bases, and 25 bases separated the two germline ends. The CDR3 sequence: CASSGPQMAGRVSSYNEQFF. DNA for the CDR3: TGTGCCAGCAGTGGGCCTCAGATGGCGGGTCGGGTGAGCTCCTACAATGAGCAGTTCTTC.

CDR3 nucleotide sequence: TGCAGTGCACCGGACAGGGGAAGATTCGCCAAAAACATTCAGTACTTC. This sequence encodes CSAPDRGRFAKNIQYF. The chain carries TRBV20-1 and TRBJ2-4; TRBD1 aligns across 9 bases. The trim removed 6 bases at V and 1 base at J, leaving 10 bases unmatched. The CDR3 contains 16 residues. CDR1 DFQATT and CDR2 SNEGSKA come from the germline V gene (reference sequence).

This clonotype was picked up a small number of times. The V call is TRBV4-2, the J call TRBJ2-2, with TRBD2 matching over 9 bases. Per the germline V gene, CDR1 is LGHNA and CDR2 is YNFKEQ. Unmatched junction bases numbered 4, after V lost 4 bases and J lost 4 bases. CDR3 length: 15 residues. CDR3 bases: TGTGCCAGCAGCCCCCTAGCGGGGCCCACCGGGGAGCTGTTTTTT. Amino acids: CASSPLAGPTGELFF.

This clonotype was seen a few times. The V and J genes are TRBV9 and TRBJ1-3, with 7 bases matching TRBD1. CDR1 SGDLS and CDR2 YYNGEE come from the germline V gene. The CDR3 totals 15 residues. With V trimmed by 1 base and J by 2 bases, 3 bases remained unmatched. CDR3 nucleotides: TGTGCCAGCAGCGTATCGGGACAGCCTGGAAACACCATATATTTT. Translated: CASSVSGQPGNTIYF.